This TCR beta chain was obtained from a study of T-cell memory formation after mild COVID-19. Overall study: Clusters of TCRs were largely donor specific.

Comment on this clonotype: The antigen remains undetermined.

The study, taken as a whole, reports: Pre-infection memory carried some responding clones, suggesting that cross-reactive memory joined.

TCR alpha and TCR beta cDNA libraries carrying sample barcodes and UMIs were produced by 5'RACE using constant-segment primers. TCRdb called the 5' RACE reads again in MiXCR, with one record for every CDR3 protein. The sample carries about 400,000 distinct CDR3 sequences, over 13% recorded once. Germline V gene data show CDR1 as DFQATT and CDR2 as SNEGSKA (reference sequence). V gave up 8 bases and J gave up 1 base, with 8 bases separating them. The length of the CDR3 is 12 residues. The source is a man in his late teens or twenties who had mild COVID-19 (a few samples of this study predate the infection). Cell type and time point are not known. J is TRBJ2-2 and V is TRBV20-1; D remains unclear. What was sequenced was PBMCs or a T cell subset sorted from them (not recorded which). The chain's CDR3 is CSLQVNTGELFF. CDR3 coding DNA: TGCAGTTTGCAGGTGAACACCGGGGAGCTGTTTTTT.